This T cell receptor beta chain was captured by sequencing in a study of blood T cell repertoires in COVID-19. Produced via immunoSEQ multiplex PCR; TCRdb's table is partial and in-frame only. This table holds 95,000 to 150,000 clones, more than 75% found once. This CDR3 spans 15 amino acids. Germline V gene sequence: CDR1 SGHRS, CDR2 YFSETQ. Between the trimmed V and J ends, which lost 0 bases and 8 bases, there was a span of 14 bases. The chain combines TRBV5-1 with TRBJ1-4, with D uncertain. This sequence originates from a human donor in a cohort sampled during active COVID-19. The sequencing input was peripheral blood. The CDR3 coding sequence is TGCGCCAGCAGCTTGGTACCGGGCCCGGGGGAAAAACTGTTTTTT. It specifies CASSLVPGPGEKLFF.